These 4 T cell receptor beta chains were all obtained from the same sample, sequenced in a study of regulatory T cells. Primers: 52 TRBV forward and 13 TRBJ reverse. Profiled with immunoSEQ multiplex PCR; TCRdb holds only in-frame clones, not every one. The table has tens of thousands of clones, approximately 89% seen once. No cognate antigen is known for these TCRs. Study-wide points: In CD3G-deficient patients, conventional CD4+ T cells were enriched for hydrophobic CDR3 residues at positions 6 and 7.

The sample taken for sequencing was conventional CD4+ T cells sorted from blood. All receptors come from a person under 35 with CD3G deficiency.

J is TRBJ2-7 and V is TRBV28; no clear D. This CDR3 is built from 12 residues. The germline gives CDR1 MDHEN, CDR2 SYDVKM. Trimming took 4 bases from V and 7 from J, leaving 11 bases between them. This CDR3 is CASSSRPWEQYF. The CDR3 DNA follows: TGTGCCAGCAGTTCGAGACCTTGGGAGCAGTACTTC.

This clone was recorded a few times. CDR3 sequence reads: CASSQAENTEAFF. The CDR3, as DNA: TGTGCCAGCTCTCAGGCGGAGAACACTGAAGCTTTCTTT. The chain carries TRBV18 and TRBJ1-1; D not certain. The CDR3 length is 13 residues. Germline V CDR1 and CDR2: KGHSH, LQKENI. The germline V and J ends were trimmed by 6 bases and 1 base, with 9 bases remaining between them.

The rearrangement uses TRBV7-9 and TRBJ2-5; 13 bases line up with TRBD2. CDR3 length equals 16 residues. Germline CDR1 reads SEHNR; CDR2 reads FQNEAQ (reference sequence). V lost 5 bases and J lost 3; bases outside the gene matches: 6. CDR3 nucleotide sequence: TGTGCCAGCAGCCGGGAACTAGCGGGGGGGAAAGAGACCCAGTACTTC. Translating it yields CASSRELAGGKETQYF.

This clone appeared a few times. V is TRBV6-1 and J is TRBJ2-6; D is undetermined. CDR1 MNHNS and CDR2 SASEGT come from the germline V gene. The length of the CDR3 is 14 residues. V dropped 5 bases and J dropped 2 bases, with 7 bases sitting between them. The CDR3 DNA is TGTGCCAGCAGTCACAATACTGGGGCCAACGTCCTGACTTTC. Protein: CASSHNTGANVLTF.